The 19 T cell receptor beta chains reported below all come from one sample, sequenced in a study of long-term antiretroviral therapy in people with HIV (dated by TCRdb to the early 2020s). Sequencing of the TRB variable region was done with the immunoSEQ hsTCRB v3.0 assay at survey level resolution. TCRdb holds this immuneACCESS table with in-frame rearrangements only. Some clones are missing; in checked studies, unresolved V genes explain under half, and the rest has no known cause. The table for this sample lists 13,000 to 15,000 clones; approximately 80% of them were counted only once. Roughly 13% of the sample is in the top ten clones. This specimen was unsorted PBMCs, taken 3.2 years before starting antiretroviral therapy. The receptors stem from a man in his forties or fifties with HIV.

The chain is built from TRBV27 and TRBJ1-1; D remains ambiguous. Germline CDR1 reads MNHEY; CDR2 reads SMNVEV (reference sequence). V was pared by 5 bases and J by 0 bases, with 7 bases between. This CDR3 is 13 amino acids long. The CDR3, as DNA: TGTGCCAGCAGTGCCGGGGTGAACACTGAAGCTTTCTTT. This gives the protein CASSAGVNTEAFF.

The rearrangement joins TRBV19 to TRBJ1-3; 10 nucleotides line up with TRBD1. Germline CDR1 is LNHDA and CDR2 is SQIVND (reference sequence). V dropped 10 bases and J dropped 4; count of bases not matched to a gene: 10. The CDR3 is 15 amino acids. The CDR3 sequence is CATWGTGEFGNTIYF. For the CDR3, the DNA is TGTGCCACCTGGGGGACAGGGGAATTCGGAAACACCATATATTTT.

The chain is built from TRBV2 and TRBJ1-6; no definite D call. The ends were cut back, 5 bases at V and 6 bases at J, with 11 bases in the middle. The CDR3 is 14 residues long. Per germline, CDR1 SNHLY and CDR2 FYNNEI. CDR3 DNA: TGTGCCAGCAGTTGGAGGGAGGGTAATTCACCCCTCCACTTT. It encodes CASSWREGNSPLHF.

The rearrangement uses TRBV10-3 and TRBJ1-2; possible D gene TRBD1, 5 bases. The length of the CDR3 is 15 residues. V was trimmed by 6 bases and J by 0 bases, leaving 14 bases between them. Per germline, CDR1 ENHRY and CDR2 SYGVKD. The CDR3 DNA reads as TGTGCCATCAGGGAACAGGCGAAATCTAACTATGGCTACACCTTC. Translation gives CAIREQAKSNYGYTF.

V is TRBV7-2 and J is TRBJ2-3; TRBD1 matches 8 bases. Germline loops: CDR1 SGHTA, CDR2 FQGNSA. The length of the CDR3 is 15 residues. With V trimmed by 1 base and J by 2 bases, 2 bases remained unmatched. CDR3 protein: CASSLGQGPTDTQYF. The DNA of the CDR3 is TGTGCCAGCAGCTTAGGACAGGGGCCCACAGATACGCAGTATTTT.

This chain links TRBV11-2 with TRBJ2-2; D gene unclear. V was shortened by 6 bases and J by 4 bases, with 18 bases between the two germline ends. CDR3 size: 16 residues. CDR1 and CDR2 (germline): SGHAT, FQNNGV. The CDR3 sequence: CASSIGPMKPTGELFF. DNA of the CDR3: TGTGCCAGCAGTATAGGCCCCATGAAACCCACCGGGGAGCTGTTTTTT.

V is TRBV19 and J is TRBJ2-1; 7 bases agree with TRBD2. The CDR3 has 14 amino acids. Trimming removed 10 bases from V and 8 bases from J; junction bases left unmatched: 14. From germline, CDR1 is LNHDA and CDR2 SQIVND (reference sequence). The CDR3 region is CATRRGGGGHEQFF. The CDR3 region has the DNA TGTGCCACCCGAAGGGGCGGGGGTGGGCATGAGCAGTTCTTC.

The gene calls are TRBV30 and TRBJ2-1; 10 nucleotides match TRBD2. Germline V lookup: CDR1 GTSNPN, CDR2 SVGIG (reference sequence). The CDR3 is made up of 13 amino acids. V dropped 5 bases and J dropped 10; count of bases not matched to a gene: 8. CDR3 in DNA: TGTGCCTGGTCCCTTAAACTAGCGGGAGAGCAGTTCTTC. Translated, it gives CAWSLKLAGEQFF.

This chain connects TRBV10-3 to TRBJ2-7; 9 bases align to TRBD1. This CDR3 comprises 13 residues. CDR1 and CDR2 (germline): ENHRY, SYGVKD. V lost 9 bases to trimming and J lost 4 bases; unmatched junction nucleotides: 7. CDR3 DNA sequence: TGTGCCATAGGGGGACAGGGTATTTACGAGCAGTACTTC. Translating gives CAIGGQGIYEQYF.

The V gene is TRBV19, the J gene TRBJ2-2; the D call may be TRBD1 or TRBD2 (5 bases each). This CDR3 contains 15 residues. CDR1 and CDR2 from the germline V gene are LNHDA and SQIVND (reference sequence). Trimming stripped 1 base from V and 3 bases from J, with 9 bases between. The CDR3 is CASSIGGVHTGELFF. CDR3 nucleotides: TGTGCCAGTAGTATAGGAGGGGTTCACACCGGGGAGCTGTTTTTT. Combining the CDR3 with reference TRBV19 and TRBJ2-2 gives the whole variable domain DGGITQSPKYLFRKEGQNVTLSCEQNLNHDAMYWYRQDPGQGLRLIYYSQIVNDFQKGDIAEGYSVSREKKESFPLTVTSAQKNPTAFYLCASSIGGVHTGELFFGEGSRLTVL.

The V and J genes are TRBV2 and TRBJ2-1, with D possibly TRBD1 on 5 matching bases. The CDR3 covers 15 residues. The V gene lost 3 bases and the J gene lost 1 base, with 10 bases spanning the gap. Germline-derived CDR1 and CDR2 are SNHLY and FYNNEI. The CDR3 loop reads CASSERQGSYNEQFF. CDR3 bases: TGTGCCAGCAGTGAGAGGCAGGGATCCTACAATGAGCAGTTCTTC.

The rearrangement uses TRBV5-1 and TRBJ2-7; D may be TRBD1 (7 bases). The CDR3 covers 15 residues. The germline V and J ends were trimmed by 4 bases and 0 bases, with 14 bases remaining between them. Germline-derived CDR1 and CDR2 are SGHRS and YFSETQ. CDR3 sequence reads: CASSLQGGSSYEQYF. Here the CDR3 DNA reads TGCGCCAGCAGCCTCCAGGGGGGCAGCTCCTACGAGCAGTACTTC.

The chain links TRBV7-8 to TRBJ1-2; TRBD1 might be the D (5 bases). This CDR3 comprises 15 residues. Trimming took off 5 bases at V and 3 bases at J, with 16 bases between the two ends. CDR1 and CDR2 from the germline V gene are SGHVS and FQNEAQ. The CDR3 nucleotides are TGTGCCAGCAGCCCCCTGGGCAGGGTGGACTATGGCTACACCTTC. Its translation is CASSPLGRVDYGYTF. Combining the CDR3 with reference TRBV7-8 and TRBJ1-2 gives the whole variable domain GAGVSQSPRYKVAKRGQDVALRCDPISGHVSLFWYQQALGQGPEFLTYFQNEAQLDKSGLPSDRFFAERPEGSVSTLKIQRTQQEDSAVYLCASSPLGRVDYGYTFGSGTRLTVV.

The V call is TRBV5-8, the J call TRBJ2-2; maybe TRBD1 (6 bases). Germline CDR1 is SGHTS and CDR2 is YDEGEE. This CDR3 is built from 15 residues. V shed 4 bases and J shed 6 bases, with 16 bases lying between them. This CDR3 is CASSRGQIRAGELFF. CDR3 nucleotides: TGTGCCAGCAGCCGAGGACAGATAAGGGCCGGGGAGCTGTTTTTT.

The chain couples TRBV7-8 to TRBJ2-3; TRBD1 aligns across 10 bases. Per germline, CDR1 SGHVS and CDR2 FQNEAQ. Germline trimming cut 5 bases from V and 3 bases from J; bases unmatched to any gene: 8. This CDR3 is built from 16 residues. The CDR3 region has the DNA TGTGCCAGCAGCCCACGCCGGGACAGGGGTACAGATACGCAGTATTTT. Translation: CASSPRRDRGTDTQYF. The entire variable domain, with the rest obtained from reference TRBV7-8 and TRBJ2-3, is as follows: GAGVSQSPRYKVAKRGQDVALRCDPISGHVSLFWYQQALGQGPEFLTYFQNEAQLDKSGLPSDRFFAERPEGSVSTLKIQRTQQEDSAVYLCASSPRRDRGTDTQYFGPGTRLTVL.

The chain is built from TRBV6-1 and TRBJ1-2, with D perhaps TRBD1 (6 bases). From germline, CDR1 is MNHNS and CDR2 SASEGT. This CDR3 has 16 amino acids. Trimming left V 4 bases short and J 5 bases short, with 20 bases between. For the CDR3, the DNA is TGTGCCAGCAGTGCCCAGTTTGGAGGGGGAAAATATGGCTACACCTTC. As protein: CASSAQFGGGKYGYTF.

J is TRBJ2-1 and V is TRBV27; the D gene could be TRBD1 or TRBD2 (5 bases each). Trimming shortened V by 6 bases and J by 1 base, and 16 bases separated the two germline ends. This CDR3 is 16 amino acids long. CDR1 MNHEY and CDR2 SMNVEV come from the germline V gene (reference sequence). DNA of the CDR3: TGTGCCAGCAGCCAGAACCCGGGGCCTTCCTACAATGAGCAGTTCTTC. As protein: CASSQNPGPSYNEQFF.

The chain joins TRBV11-3 to TRBJ1-3; D ambiguous. The CDR3 consists of 14 residues. The V gene's germline CDR1 is SGHNT and CDR2 YENEEA. V was cut by 3 bases and J by 6 bases, with 12 bases left in between. CDR3 amino acids: CASSFGVAENTIYF. The CDR3, as DNA: TGTGCCAGCAGCTTCGGGGTGGCAGAAAACACCATATATTTT.

This clone was seen a single time. The CDR3 protein is CASSFSSGVEQYF. The CDR3 region has the DNA TGTGCCAGCAGCTTTTCCTCAGGAGTAGAGCAGTACTTC. The rearrangement links TRBV5-4 to TRBJ2-7; D ambiguous. Germline V gene lookup returns CDR1 SGHNT and CDR2 YYREEE (reference sequence). The ends were cut back, 2 bases at V and 7 bases at J, with 13 bases in the middle. CDR3 length: 13 residues.